This record looks at one T cell receptor (beta chain) sequence and its context. No antigen is known for it. The source of the sample is a study of radiotherapy plus CTLA-4 blockade in lung cancer. Study-level information: For around 18% of patients, objective responses occurred, and roughly 30% had disease control.

The germline gives CDR1 LNHDA, CDR2 SQIVND (reference sequence). The V and J ends lost 5 bases and 3 bases, in that order; junction bases with no gene match: 7. This CDR3 is 17 amino acids long. The study's findings and limits: Per reports, early blood T cell clone dynamics, plus interferon-beta, forecast response most strongly.

Profiling relied on immunoSEQ multiplex PCR, and the TCRdb table lists in-frame clones only, not all of them. The sample carries 60,000 to 70,000 clones, around four fifths recorded once. The V and J genes are TRBV19 and TRBJ2-1; TRBD2 agrees at 13 bases. This receptor was obtained from a human donor with non-small cell lung cancer who had a partial response to radiotherapy plus ipilimumab. The sequencing here drew on peripheral blood, taken from a patient treated with radiotherapy plus ipilimumab. The CDR3 protein is CASSLGLAGAGYNEQFF. The CDR3 coding sequence is TGTGCCAGTAGTTTAGGACTAGCGGGAGCCGGCTACAATGAGCAGTTCTTC.